This T cell receptor beta chain was identified in a study of cytomegalovirus exposure and HLA in healthy donors. In this sample, this clone turned up once. Its antigen is not identified. V was pared by 6 bases and J by 0 bases, with 14 bases between. The CDR3 covers 16 residues. Germline loops: CDR1 KGHSH, CDR2 LQKENI. Study results and limitations: Analyzed later, most CMV-associated TCR beta chains appeared HLA-restricted. CMV antigen specificity of a few CMV-associated chains was confirmed in vitro.

Vbeta (60) and Jbeta (13) primers were used in the PCR. The protocol was immunoSEQ multiplex PCR, while the TCRdb copy is restricted to in-frame clones and leaves out a portion. Of about 190,000 clones listed, around 87% are singletons. The source material was PBMCs. The TCR comes from a woman aged 18-29 years in good health and CMV-seronegative. The chain joins TRBV18 to TRBJ2-2; no clear D. The CDR3 DNA reads as TGTGCCAGCTCGCCTACGATGTCCGCGAACACCGGGGAGCTGTTTTTT. Protein product: CASSPTMSANTGELFF.